This TCR beta chain was identified during a study of blood T cell repertoires in COVID-19. The wider study: Whether acute or convalescent, the COVID-19 samples came from the United States, Italy and Spain. T cells, B-cell-depleted T cells, or PBMCs supplied cDNA or gDNA.

In the original processing: Amplification of reference gene primers was used by the study to estimate nucleated cell counts. Using immunoSEQ multiplex PCR, the repertoire was profiled, and TCRdb retains in-frame clones only, with some absent. V and J calls and clone size are those listed in that table; D and trimming were worked out from the DNA. The table shows more than 250,000 clones, with 70% to 90% occurring only once. It was during active infection that Seattle patients were enrolled and then longitudinally followed. Germline V CDR1 and CDR2: LGHDT, YNNKEL (reference sequence). V was pared by 1 base and J by 3 bases, with 7 bases between. There are 15 residues in the CDR3.

This sequence originates from a woman aged 45-60 years with COVID-19, enrolled during active disease. This sequence joins TRBV3-1 (or the pseudogene TRBV3-2) and TRBJ1-6; D gene unclear. The sample was peripheral blood. As DNA, the CDR3 is TGTGCCAGCAGCCAAGCTAGTATCTATAATTCACCCCTCCACTTT. As protein: CASSQASIYNSPLHF.